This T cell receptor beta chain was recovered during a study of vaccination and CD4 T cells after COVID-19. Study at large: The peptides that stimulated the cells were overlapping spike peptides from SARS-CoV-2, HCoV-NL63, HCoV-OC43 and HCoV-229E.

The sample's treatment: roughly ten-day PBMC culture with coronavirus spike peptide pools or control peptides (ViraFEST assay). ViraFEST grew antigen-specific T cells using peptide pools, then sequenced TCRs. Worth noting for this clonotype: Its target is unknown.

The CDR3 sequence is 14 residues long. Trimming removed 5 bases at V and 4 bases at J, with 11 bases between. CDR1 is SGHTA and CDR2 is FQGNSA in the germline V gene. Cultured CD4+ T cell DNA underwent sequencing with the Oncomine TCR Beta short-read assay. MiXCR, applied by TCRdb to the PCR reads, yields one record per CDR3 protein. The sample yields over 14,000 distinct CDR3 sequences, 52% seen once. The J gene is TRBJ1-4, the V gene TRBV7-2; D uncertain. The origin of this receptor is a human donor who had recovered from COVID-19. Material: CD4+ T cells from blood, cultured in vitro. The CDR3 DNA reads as TGTGCCAGCAGCCCTGGACGGGATAATGAAAAACTGTTTTTT. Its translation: CASSPGRDNEKLFF.